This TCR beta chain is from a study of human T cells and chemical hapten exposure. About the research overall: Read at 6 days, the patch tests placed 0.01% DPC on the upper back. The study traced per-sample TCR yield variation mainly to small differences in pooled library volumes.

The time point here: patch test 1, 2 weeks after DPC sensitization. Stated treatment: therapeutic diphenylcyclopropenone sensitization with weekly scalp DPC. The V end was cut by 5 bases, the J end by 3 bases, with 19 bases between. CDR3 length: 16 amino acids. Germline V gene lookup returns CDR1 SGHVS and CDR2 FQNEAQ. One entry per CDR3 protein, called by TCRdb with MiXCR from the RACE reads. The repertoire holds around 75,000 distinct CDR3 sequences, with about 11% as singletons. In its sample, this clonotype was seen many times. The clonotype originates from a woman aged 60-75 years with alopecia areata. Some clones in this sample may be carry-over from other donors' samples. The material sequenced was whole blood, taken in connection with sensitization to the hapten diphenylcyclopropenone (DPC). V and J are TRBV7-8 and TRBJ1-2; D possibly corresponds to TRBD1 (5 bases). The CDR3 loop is CASSLHEGLRDYGYTF. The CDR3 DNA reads TGTGCCAGCAGCCTCCATGAGGGGCTGCGGGACTATGGCTACACCTTC. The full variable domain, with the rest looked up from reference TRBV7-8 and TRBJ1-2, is GAGVSQSPRYKVAKRGQDVALRCDPISGHVSLFWYQQALGQGPEFLTYFQNEAQLDKSGLPSDRFFAERPEGSVSTLKIQRTQQEDSAVYLCASSLHEGLRDYGYTFGSGTRLTVV.